Following are 2 T cell receptor beta chains from one sample sequenced in a study. TCRdb itself ran the 5' RACE reads through MiXCR, one entry per CDR3 protein. The table has around 57,000 distinct CDR3 sequences, around 28% seen once; the top ten hold about 3%. The specimen sequenced was tumor-infiltrating memory CD4+ T cells sorted from the breast tumor. Subset of the sample: memory CD4+ T cells, CD4+CD45RO+CD25-. These receptor sequences come from a female donor with breast cancer.

The chain employs TRBV9 and TRBJ1-6; D is uncertain. Looked up from germline, CDR1 is SGDLS and CDR2 is YYNGEE. V lost 3 bases and J lost 0, with 10 bases in between. This CDR3 contains 16 residues. The CDR3 DNA reads TGTGCCAGCAGCGCACAGTCTTCCTCCTATAATTCACCCCTCCACTTT. Its translation: CASSAQSSSYNSPLHF. Looking up the rest from reference TRBV9 and TRBJ1-6 gives the full variable domain: DSGVTQTPKHLITATGQRVTLRCSPRSGDLSVYWYQQSLDQGLQFLIQYYNGEERAKGNILERFSAQQFPDLHSELNLSSLELGDSALYFCASSAQSSSYNSPLHFGNGTRLTVT.

The chain uses TRBV5-1 and TRBJ2-1; TRBD1 might be the D (6 bases). CDR1 SGHRS and CDR2 YFSETQ come from the germline V gene. Trimming shortened V by 4 bases and J by 0 bases, and 11 bases separated the two germline ends. The CDR3 extends over 15 amino acids. The CDR3 region has the DNA TGCGCCAGCAGCACAGGACAGAGCTCCTACAATGAGCAGTTCTTC. It translates to CASSTGQSSYNEQFF.